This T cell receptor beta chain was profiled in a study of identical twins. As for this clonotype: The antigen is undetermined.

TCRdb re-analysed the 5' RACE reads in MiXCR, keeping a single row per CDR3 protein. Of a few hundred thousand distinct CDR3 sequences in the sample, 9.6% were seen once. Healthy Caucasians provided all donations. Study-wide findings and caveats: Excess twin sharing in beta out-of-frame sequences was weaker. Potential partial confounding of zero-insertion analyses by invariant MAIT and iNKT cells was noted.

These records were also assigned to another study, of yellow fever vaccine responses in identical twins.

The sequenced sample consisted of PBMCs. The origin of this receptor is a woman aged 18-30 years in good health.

The CDR3 DNA sequence: TGTGCCACGGGGGATTACAATGAGCAGTTCTTC. It yields the protein CATGDYNEQFF. The chain employs TRBV25-1 and TRBJ2-1, with D maybe TRBD2 (6 bases). The CDR3 has 11 amino acids. Trimming stripped 10 bases from V and 4 bases from J, with 8 bases between. CDR1 is MGHDK, CDR2 SYGVNS, per germline.